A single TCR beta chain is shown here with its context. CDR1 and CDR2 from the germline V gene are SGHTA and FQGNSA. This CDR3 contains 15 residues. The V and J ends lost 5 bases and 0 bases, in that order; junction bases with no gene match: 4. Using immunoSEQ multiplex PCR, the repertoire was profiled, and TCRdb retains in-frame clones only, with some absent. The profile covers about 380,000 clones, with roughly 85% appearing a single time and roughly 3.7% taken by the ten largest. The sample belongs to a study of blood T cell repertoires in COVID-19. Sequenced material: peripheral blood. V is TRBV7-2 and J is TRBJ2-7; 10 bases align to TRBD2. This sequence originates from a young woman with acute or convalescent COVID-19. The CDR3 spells CASSNGLAVSYEQYF. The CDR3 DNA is TGTGCCAGCAGCAATGGACTAGCGGTCTCCTACGAGCAGTACTTC.